The T cell receptor (beta chain) described here comes from a study of T-cell reconstitution after alpha-beta-depleted transplantation in children. Unique molecular identifiers were incorporated when the TCRbeta library was constructed. Via MiXCR, TCRdb re-called the PCR reads, giving one row per CDR3 protein. The sample lists about 400,000 distinct CDR3 sequences, roughly 20% occurring once. Looked up from germline, CDR1 is MNHEY and CDR2 is SVGEGT. CDR3 size: 15 residues. The V end lost 5 bases, the J end lost 4 bases, and 15 bases lay between the germline ends. This clonotype was recorded at least ten times.

This TCR came from a human donor who donated a stem cell graft to a child with acute myeloid leukemia. J is TRBJ2-1 and V is TRBV6-2 or TRBV6-3, with D perhaps matching TRBD2 (5 bases). Sequences were derived from PBMCs from the stem cell graft donor, sampled from the stem cell graft. The CDR3 DNA follows: TGTGCCAGCAGTCGTGGGCTAGCAGAGTACAATGAGCAGTTCTTC. This gives the protein CASSRGLAEYNEQFF.